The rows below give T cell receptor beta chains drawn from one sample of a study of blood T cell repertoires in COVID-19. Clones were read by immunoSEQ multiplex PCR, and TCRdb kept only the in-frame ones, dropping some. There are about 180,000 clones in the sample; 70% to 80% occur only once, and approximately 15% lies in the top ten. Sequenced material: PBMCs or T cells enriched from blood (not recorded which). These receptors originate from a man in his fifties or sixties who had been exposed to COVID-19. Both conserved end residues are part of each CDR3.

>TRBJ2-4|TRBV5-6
CASSPTGGAKNIQYF
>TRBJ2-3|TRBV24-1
CATSGSGGLAGSTDTQYF
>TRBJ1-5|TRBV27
CASSLSRDSNQPQHF
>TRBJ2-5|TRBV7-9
CASSLGRVTGARETQYF
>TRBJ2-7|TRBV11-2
CASSLRTSGRRDEQYF
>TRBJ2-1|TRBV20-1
CSASGGSIYEQFF
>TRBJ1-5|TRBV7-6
CASSLEQGDSNQPQHF
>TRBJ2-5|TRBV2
CATRTSGKRETQYF
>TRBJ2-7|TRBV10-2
CATLTGSYEQYF
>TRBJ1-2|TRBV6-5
CASKGTGKGYTF
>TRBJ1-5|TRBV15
CATSRDPPGAQHF
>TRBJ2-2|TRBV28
CASSPAFGSWSPNTGELFF
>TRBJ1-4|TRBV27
CASSYGVSEKLFF
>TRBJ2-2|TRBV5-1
CASGPGTGVSGELFF
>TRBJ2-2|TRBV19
CASSIASGRVTGELFF
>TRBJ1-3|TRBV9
CASSQTGLGDTIYF
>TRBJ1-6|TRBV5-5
CASSVLGVDRGVSPLHF
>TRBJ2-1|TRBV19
CASSMVGLAGNNEQFF
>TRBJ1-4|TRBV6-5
CASSRAPGGSEKLFF
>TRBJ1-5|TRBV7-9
CASSSGGGQPQHF
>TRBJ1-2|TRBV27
CASSSTGFGYTF
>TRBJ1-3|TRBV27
CASSADRGHTIYF
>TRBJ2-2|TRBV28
CASTSRGLAGVHTGELFF
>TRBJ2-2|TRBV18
CASSARGSGRYTGELFF
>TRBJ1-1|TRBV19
CASRLPAGTENTEAFF
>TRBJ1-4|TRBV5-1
CASSLGTGDWGEKLFF
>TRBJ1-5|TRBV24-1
CATSGTGPQPQHF
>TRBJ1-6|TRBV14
CASSINRGKSPLHF
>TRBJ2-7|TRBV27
CASSPGDGSYEQYF
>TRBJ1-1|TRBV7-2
CASSENRVTEAFF
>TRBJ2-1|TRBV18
CASSPRPVAGGGSYNEQFF
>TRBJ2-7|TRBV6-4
CASSRGQGYEQYF
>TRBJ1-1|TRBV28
CASSLAAGGGAFF
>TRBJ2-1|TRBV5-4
CASSSGLVANEQFF
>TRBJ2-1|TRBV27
CASRKEPGQSSYNEQFF
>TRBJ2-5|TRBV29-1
CSVEAGSGETQYF